This record looks at one TCR beta chain sequence and its context. Its target is not known. This sample is drawn from a study of shared clonotypes between healthy human individuals. Germline-derived CDR1 and CDR2 are MGHRA and YSYEKL. The CDR3 extends over 15 amino acids. Trimming took off 1 base at V and 2 bases at J, with 12 bases between the two ends. The run depth of the assay was deep. Researchers divided each subset's genomic DNA evenly across several immunoSEQ plates. Sequencing was performed with immunoSEQ multiplex PCR; in TCRdb, only in-frame clones are kept and a portion is missing. Of approximately 440,000 clones in the sample, about 74% were seen once. The study, taken as a whole, reports: Investigators expected sequencing depth to affect clonotype sharing among donors.

Samples left unsorted employed roughly 90 million PBMCs for genomic DNA. The genes are TRBV4-1 and TRBJ2-7, with unresolved D. Material: PBMCs. The receptor was isolated from a woman in her thirties or forties in good health. Some clones in this sample may be carry-over from other donors' samples. The CDR3 DNA sequence: TGCGCCAGCAGCCAAGTGGACCCTGGTACCTACGAGCAGTACTTC. Protein product: CASSQVDPGTYEQYF.